The next 21 T cell receptor beta chains were all read from a single sample in a study of blood T cell repertoires in COVID-19. The assay was immunoSEQ multiplex PCR, and TCRdb's table has in-frame clones only and misses some. The data hold about 480,000 clones, with 70% to 90% observed a single time. The specimen was PBMCs or T cells enriched from blood (not recorded which). These receptors came from a woman aged 40 to 50 who had recovered from COVID-19.

This chain uses TRBV7-2 with TRBJ2-5; D perhaps matches TRBD2 (6 bases). V lost 7 bases and J 3 bases, leaving 18 bases between the germline ends. CDR3 length: 15 amino acids. The germline V gene encodes CDR1 SGHTA and CDR2 FQGNSA. The CDR3 reads CASTLTPGLEETQYF. The DNA for the CDR3 is TGTGCCAGCACACTAACACCGGGACTGGAAGAGACCCAGTACTTC.

The V and J genes are TRBV5-4 and TRBJ2-1; 10 bases agree with TRBD2. V was pared by 0 bases and J by 10 bases, with 7 bases of the junction left unmatched. CDR1 and CDR2 (germline): SGHNT, YYREEE (reference sequence). The CDR3 is 15 amino acids. The CDR3: CASSLALAGVQEQFF. CDR3 DNA: TGTGCCAGCAGCTTGGCCCTAGCGGGAGTACAAGAGCAGTTCTTC.

The rearrangement links TRBV23-1 to TRBJ2-3; 9 bases are a match to TRBD2. TRBV23-1 is noted as an ORF with a role that remains uncertain. With 10 bases clipped from V and 2 bases from J, the junction kept 16 bases outside the gene matches. The CDR3 spans 17 residues. The CDR3 sequence: CANSGPIAGDVTDTQYF. DNA of the CDR3: TGCGCCAACTCGGGCCCCATAGCGGGAGACGTCACAGATACGCAGTATTTT.

The CDR3 coding sequence is TGCAGTGCTAGTCGGAGGACAGAAAAAGACTACGAGCAGTACTTC. This gives the protein CSASRRTEKDYEQYF. The genes are TRBV20-1 and TRBJ2-7, with D possibly TRBD1 on 6 matching bases. The CDR3 totals 15 residues. Between the trimmed V and J ends, which lost 3 bases and 3 bases, there was a span of 18 bases. Germline CDR1 and CDR2: DFQATT and SNEGSKA (reference sequence).

Regarding this clone: This sample includes further DNA sequences coding for the same CDR3. This chain connects TRBV5-4 to TRBJ1-6; unclear D gene. The CDR3 extends over 13 amino acids. The V end lost 0 bases, the J end lost 7 bases, and 5 bases lay between the germline ends. Germline assignment: CDR1 SGHNT and CDR2 YYREEE (reference sequence). This CDR3 is CASSLDRNSPLHF. The DNA of the CDR3 is TGTGCCAGCAGCTTGGACAGAAATTCACCCCTCCACTTT. The full variable domain, in which reference TRBV5-4 and TRBJ1-6 provide the parts outside the CDR3, is ETGVTQSPTHLIKTRGQQVTLRCSSQSGHNTVSWYQQALGQGPQFIFQYYREEENGRGNFPPRFSGLQFPNYSSELNVNALELDDSALYLCASSLDRNSPLHFGNGTRLTVT.

The chain recombines TRBV7-9 with TRBJ1-4, with TRBD1 identical over 10 bases. After removal of 6 bases from V and 7 bases from J, the junction contained 8 bases not matched to a gene. The V gene's germline CDR1 is SEHNR and CDR2 FQNEAQ (reference sequence). The CDR3 is made up of 15 amino acids. Written as DNA, the CDR3 is TGTGCCAGCAGAGCCGGGACAGGGGAGGTTGAAAAACTGTTTTTT. It specifies CASRAGTGEVEKLFF.

The J gene is TRBJ2-7, the V gene TRBV5-1, with 11 positions matching TRBD2. Germline lookup yields CDR1 SGHRS and CDR2 YFSETQ. The J segment lost 3 bases and the V segment lost 2 bases, leaving 16 bases of the junction unmatched. The CDR3 extends over 19 amino acids. CDR3 region: CASSFGGSGRAGPSYEQYF. The CDR3 DNA reads as TGCGCCAGCAGCTTTGGGGGTAGCGGGAGGGCCGGACCGAGCTACGAGCAGTACTTC.

The chain combines TRBV19 with TRBJ2-2, with 9 positions matching TRBD1. CDR1 is LNHDA, CDR2 SQIVND, per germline (reference sequence). After removal of 7 bases from V and 4 bases from J, the junction contained 7 bases not matched to a gene. CDR3 length equals 15 residues. CDR3 residues: CASITTGGSTGELFF. The CDR3 DNA follows: TGTGCCAGTATCACCACAGGGGGCAGCACCGGGGAGCTGTTTTTT.

The CDR3 protein is CASSQLIPGQGGHEQFF. CDR3 bases: TGTGCCAGCAGCCAACTTATTCCGGGACAGGGGGGCCATGAGCAGTTCTTC. The rearrangement joins TRBV14 to TRBJ2-1; 11 nucleotides line up with TRBD1. The V segment lost 2 bases and the J segment 8 bases; nucleotides outside the gene matches: 11. Germline CDR1 is SGHDN and CDR2 is FVKESK. CDR3 length: 17 residues.

The chain joins TRBV7-6 to TRBJ1-2; D might be TRBD1 (5 bases). V was clipped by 0 bases and J by 4 bases, with 18 bases between them. The CDR3 sequence is 17 residues long. Germline assignment: CDR1 SGHVS and CDR2 FNYEAQ. CDR3 loop: CASSLASGLSTTYGYTF. CDR3 coding DNA: TGTGCCAGCAGCTTAGCTTCAGGGTTATCTACTACCTATGGCTACACCTTC. The variable domain in full, completed from reference TRBV7-6 and TRBJ1-2, reads GAGVSQSPRYKVTKRGQDVALRCDPISGHVSLYWYRQALGQGPEFLTYFNYEAQQDKSGLPNDRFSAERPEGSISTLTIQRTEQRDSAMYRCASSLASGLSTTYGYTFGSGTRLTVV.

The chain links TRBV1 to TRBJ2-2; TRBD2, the table's D call, was not compared with the DNA. TRBV1 is marked as a pseudogene. The CDR3 is made up of 16 amino acids. CDR3 sequence: CTSSQDTSSPAGELFF. The CDR3 DNA reads as TGCACCAGCAGCCAAGATACGTCTAGCCCCGCCGGGGAGCTGTTTTTT.

The chain recombines TRBV2 with TRBJ2-3; 14 nucleotides agree with TRBD2. The junction had 4 bases not matched to a gene; V was cut back by 6 bases and J by 5 bases. The CDR3 loop spans 15 amino acids. The germline V gene has CDR1 SNHLY and CDR2 FYNNEI. CDR3 residues: CASRGTSGSRDTQYF. CDR3 DNA sequence: TGTGCCAGCAGGGGGACTAGCGGGAGCCGAGATACGCAGTATTTT.

The V call is TRBV19, the J call TRBJ2-1; TRBD2 agrees at 7 bases. This CDR3 is 16 amino acids long. The ends lost 3 bases at V and 7 bases at J; junction bases unmatched: 12. Germline values: CDR1 LNHDA, CDR2 SQIVND (reference sequence). The CDR3 DNA reads as TGTGCCAGTAGTATTCACTTGCGGGAGTTAAGAAATGAGCAGTTCTTC. Protein: CASSIHLRELRNEQFF.

In this sample, this clone turned up a few times. The chain combines TRBV4-3 with TRBJ2-2, with D unresolved. Germline V gives CDR1 LGHNA, CDR2 YSLEER. The CDR3 runs 13 residues. V was cut by 2 bases and J by 4 bases, with 5 bases left in between. CDR3 sequence: CASSQLTTGELFF. The CDR3 coding sequence is TGCGCCAGCAGCCAACTAACCACCGGGGAGCTGTTTTTT.

The CDR3 DNA sequence: TGTGCCAGCAGCTCCCAGAGTACAGGGGGCTACGAGCAGTACTTC. Translation: CASSSQSTGGYEQYF. The chain has TRBV7-2 and TRBJ2-7; TRBD1 aligns across 8 bases. The CDR3 runs 15 residues. Trimming at V came to 4 bases and at J to 3 bases, leaving 8 bases not matched to a gene. The germline V gene has CDR1 SGHTA and CDR2 FQGNSA.

As for this clone: In the same sample, other DNA sequences code for this CDR3. The rearrangement links TRBV19 to TRBJ2-1; 8 positions agree with TRBD2. V was pared by 3 bases and J by 2 bases, with 3 bases of the junction left unmatched. Per the germline V gene, CDR1 is LNHDA and CDR2 is SQIVND (reference sequence). The CDR3 spans 15 residues. CDR3 region: CASSISSGTYNEQFF. The CDR3 DNA follows: TGTGCCAGTAGTATCAGTAGCGGGACCTACAATGAGCAGTTCTTC.

This clone appeared once. The gene calls are TRBV2 and TRBJ1-1, with a tentative D call TRBD1 (6 bases). The CDR3 spans 17 residues. V was clipped by 6 bases and J by 3 bases, with 23 bases between them. Germline CDR1 reads SNHLY; CDR2 reads FYNNEI. In nucleotides, the CDR3 is TGTGCCAGCAGCCGTAAACGGGACACAGGGAGGGACACTGAAGCTTTCTTT. Translated: CASSRKRDTGRDTEAFF.

The chain combines TRBV13 with TRBJ2-7; TRBD2 agrees at 7 bases. The CDR3 sequence is 17 residues long. Germline loops: CDR1 PRHDT, CDR2 FYEKMQ (reference sequence). After removal of 0 bases from V and 3 bases from J, the junction contained 11 bases not matched to a gene. The CDR3 here is CASSLGPPPGGHYEQYF. The CDR3, as DNA: TGTGCCAGCAGCTTAGGCCCGCCCCCGGGGGGTCACTACGAGCAGTACTTC.

To note about this clone: Other DNA sequences in this sample translate to the same CDR3. The rearrangement joins TRBV27 to TRBJ2-1; TRBD2 aligns across 8 bases. V lost 8 bases to trimming and J lost 0 bases; unmatched junction nucleotides: 3. The CDR3 runs to 14 residues. Germline V gene sequence: CDR1 MNHEY, CDR2 SMNVEV (reference sequence). The CDR3 loop is CASSSGSSYNEQFF. The DNA of the CDR3 is TGTGCCAGCTCAAGCGGGAGCTCCTACAATGAGCAGTTCTTC.

The chain combines TRBV7-9 with TRBJ2-2; TRBD1 matches at 7 bases. Germline loops: CDR1 SEHNR, CDR2 FQNEAQ (reference sequence). Trimming took 4 bases from V and 2 from J; bases not matched to a gene: 4. The CDR3 extends over 15 amino acids. The CDR3 bases are TGTGCCAGCAGCTACAGGGGAGCTAACACCGGGGAGCTGTTTTTT. Its translation is CASSYRGANTGELFF.

This rearrangement joins TRBV6-5 to TRBJ2-7; 7 bases fit TRBD1. With V trimmed by 5 bases and J by 2 bases, 9 bases remained unmatched. This CDR3 is 15 amino acids long. Germline V gene data show CDR1 as MNHEY and CDR2 as SVGAGI. The CDR3 nucleotides read TGTGCCAGCAGTCCTCTCAAGGGGGCCACCTACGAGCAGTACTTC. This translates into CASSPLKGATYEQYF.